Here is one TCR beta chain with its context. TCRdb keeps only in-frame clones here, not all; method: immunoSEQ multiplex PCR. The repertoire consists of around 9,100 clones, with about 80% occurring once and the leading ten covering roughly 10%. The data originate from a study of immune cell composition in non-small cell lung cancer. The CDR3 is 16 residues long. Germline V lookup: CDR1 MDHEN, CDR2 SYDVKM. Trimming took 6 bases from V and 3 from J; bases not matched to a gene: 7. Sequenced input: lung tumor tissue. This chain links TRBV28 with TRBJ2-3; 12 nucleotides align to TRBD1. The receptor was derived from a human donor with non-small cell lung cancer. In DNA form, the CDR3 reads TGTGCCAGCAGGCGCTGGGGACAGGGGGCAACAGATACGCAGTATTTT. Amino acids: CASRRWGQGATDTQYF. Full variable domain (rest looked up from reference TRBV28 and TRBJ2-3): DVKVTQSSRYLVKRTGEKVFLECVQDMDHENMFWYRQDPGLGLRLIYFSYDVKMKEKGDIPEGYSVSREKKERFSLILESASTNQTSMYLCASRRWGQGATDTQYFGPGTRLTVL.